These 27 T cell receptor beta chains came from one sample sequenced in a study of T-cell memory formation after mild COVID-19. TCRdb passed the 5' RACE reads through MiXCR, listing each CDR3 protein once. The table has 530,000 or so distinct CDR3 sequences, roughly 17% seen once. The specimen was PBMCs or a T cell subset sorted from them (not recorded which). Every receptor here comes from an adult woman who had mild COVID-19 (a few samples of this study predate the infection). Cell type and time point are not known.

This clonotype turned up a few times. The chain uses TRBV11-3 and TRBJ2-1; 13 bases line up with TRBD2. Germline assignment: CDR1 SGHNT and CDR2 YENEEA. The J segment lost 9 bases and the V segment lost 5 bases, leaving 10 bases of the junction unmatched. The CDR3 sequence is 16 residues long. The CDR3 region is CASSPRTSGSLGEQFF. The CDR3 region has the DNA TGTGCCAGCAGCCCCAGGACTAGCGGGAGCCTCGGTGAGCAGTTCTTC.

This sequence joins TRBV7-9 and TRBJ2-1, with unresolved D. Trimming pared 1 base from V and 11 bases from J, leaving 15 bases between. The germline gives CDR1 SEHNR, CDR2 FQNEAQ (reference sequence). The CDR3 totals 14 residues. The CDR3 nucleotides read TGTGCCAGCAGCTTAGACACCCGGACCGGCCAGCAGTTCTTC. Protein product: CASSLDTRTGQQFF. The full variable domain, rest sourced from reference TRBV7-9 and TRBJ2-1, is DTGVSQNPRHKITKRGQNVTFRCDPISEHNRLYWYRQTLGQGPEFLTYFQNEAQLEKSRLLSDRFSAERPKGSFSTLEIQRTEQGDSAMYLCASSLDTRTGQQFFGPGTRLTVL.

The CDR3 spells CASSFWQGMVETQYF. The CDR3 DNA is TGTGCCAGCAGCTTTTGGCAGGGGATGGTGGAGACCCAGTACTTC. The J gene is TRBJ2-5, the V gene TRBV7-6, with a tentative D call TRBD1 (6 bases). Germline CDR1 and CDR2: SGHVS and FNYEAQ. The CDR3 is 15 amino acids. V gave up 3 bases and J gave up 5 bases, with 16 bases separating them.

This clonotype was seen a handful of times. This chain connects TRBV20-1 to TRBJ2-2; 7 positions agree with TRBD2. V shed 3 bases, J shed 2 bases, and the junction held 3 bases outside the gene matches. This CDR3 contains 14 residues. Germline V gene data show CDR1 as DFQATT and CDR2 as SNEGSKA (reference sequence). The CDR3 region is CSASASGNTGELFF. The CDR3 nucleotides are TGCAGTGCTAGTGCTAGCGGTAACACCGGGGAGCTGTTTTTT.

The gene calls are TRBV27 and TRBJ1-4; no clear D. Trimming removed 6 bases from V and 11 bases from J, with 13 bases in between. CDR3 length: 12 amino acids. Germline V lookup: CDR1 MNHEY, CDR2 SMNVEV (reference sequence). The CDR3 DNA sequence: TGTGCCAGCAGCCTTACTGTGAGGAAACTGTTTTTT. Its protein is CASSLTVRKLFF.

The sample holds a few counts of this clonotype. This chain joins TRBV7-9 and TRBJ1-2; D is perhaps TRBD1 (5 bases). The CDR3 is 12 residues long. Trimming left V 5 bases short and J 12 bases short, with 16 bases between. Germline V CDR1 and CDR2: SEHNR, FQNEAQ (reference sequence). Here the CDR3 reads CASSPGVRANTF. CDR3 sequence (DNA): TGTGCCAGCAGCCCGGGGGTTCGGGCAAACACCTTC.

In this sample, this clonotype turned up a few times. J is TRBJ2-1 and V is TRBV3-1, with D hard to call. The germline CDR1 and CDR2 sequences are LGHDT and YNNKEL (reference sequence). The ends were cut back, 4 bases at V and 9 bases at J, with 19 bases in the middle. CDR3 length equals 15 residues. The CDR3 here is CASSLSSHRIREQFF. The CDR3 DNA is TGTGCCAGCAGCCTATCAAGTCATAGGATTCGTGAGCAGTTCTTC.

The V and J genes are TRBV15 and TRBJ1-4; a possible D gene is TRBD1 (6 bases). Trimming left V 1 base short and J 2 bases short, with 11 bases between. This CDR3 has 16 amino acids. CDR1 and CDR2 (germline): LNHNV, YYDKDF (reference sequence). CDR3 bases: TGTGCCACCAGCAGAGTTCGGGGGGCGACTAATGAAAAACTGTTTTTT. Amino acids: CATSRVRGATNEKLFF.

This clonotype was seen many times. The gene calls are TRBV5-1 and TRBJ2-2; D possibly corresponds to TRBD2 (6 bases). V lost 8 bases, J lost 0 bases, and 20 bases lay in between. The CDR3 is 17 amino acids. Germline lookup yields CDR1 SGHRS and CDR2 YFSETQ. CDR3 sequence reads: CASGLKAGRSNTGELFF. CDR3 DNA sequence: TGCGCCAGTGGCCTGAAGGCGGGACGGTCGAACACCGGGGAGCTGTTTTTT.

V usage is TRBV4-2 and J usage is TRBJ2-1; TRBD1 matches at 10 bases. The germline CDR1 and CDR2 sequences are LGHNA and YNFKEQ. V lost 4 bases, J lost 6 bases, and 9 bases stayed unmatched. This CDR3 has 16 residues. CDR3 bases: TGTGCCAGCAGCCGCACGGGACAGGGGTTTGGCAATGAGCAGTTCTTC. Its protein is CASSRTGQGFGNEQFF.

This clonotype appeared a few times. In nucleotides, the CDR3 is TGTGCCAGCAGTGCAGCTGCTGGCACAGATACGCAGTATTTT. Residues: CASSAAAGTDTQYF. The chain uses TRBV2 and TRBJ2-3; D is unresolved. This CDR3 region has 14 residues. The V end lost 4 bases, the J end lost 1 base, and 9 bases lay between the germline ends. Germline V gene sequence: CDR1 SNHLY, CDR2 FYNNEI.

This clonotype came up a few times. The J gene is TRBJ1-4, the V gene TRBV7-8, with D uncertain. This CDR3 comprises 17 residues. Germline CDR1 and CDR2: SGHVS and FQNEAQ. V was pared by 2 bases and J by 10 bases, with 23 bases between. CDR3 sequence: CASSLLGGYLGTAKLFF. The CDR3 DNA is TGTGCCAGCAGCTTACTTGGAGGCTACCTCGGTACAGCAAAACTGTTTTTT. Full variable domain (outside the CDR3, taken from reference TRBV7-8 and TRBJ1-4): GAGVSQSPRYKVAKRGQDVALRCDPISGHVSLFWYQQALGQGPEFLTYFQNEAQLDKSGLPSDRFFAERPEGSVSTLKIQRTQQEDSAVYLCASSLLGGYLGTAKLFFGSGTQLSVL.

This chain uses TRBV28 with TRBJ2-1; D unclear. Trimming shortened V by 1 base and J by 3 bases, and 7 bases separated the two germline ends. Germline loops: CDR1 MDHEN, CDR2 SYDVKM. CDR3 length: 14 amino acids. The CDR3 DNA reads as TGTGCCAGCAGTTTATCGAAGCGCTACAATGAGCAGTTCTTC. Its protein is CASSLSKRYNEQFF. The full variable domain, in which reference TRBV28 and TRBJ2-1 provide the parts outside the CDR3, is DVKVTQSSRYLVKRTGEKVFLECVQDMDHENMFWYRQDPGLGLRLIYFSYDVKMKEKGDIPEGYSVSREKKERFSLILESASTNQTSMYLCASSLSKRYNEQFFGPGTRLTVL.

The chain uses TRBV4-3 and TRBJ2-7; D call uncertain. Trimming pared 1 base from V and 3 bases from J, leaving 10 bases between. The CDR3 covers 14 residues. The germline V gene has CDR1 LGHNA and CDR2 YSLEER. As DNA, the CDR3 is TGCGCCAGCAGCCAAGGTCTGGGATTCTACGAGCAGTACTTC. Amino acids: CASSQGLGFYEQYF.

The chain recombines TRBV7-2 with TRBJ1-2; 11 bases fit TRBD1. This CDR3 is 21 amino acids long. Looked up from germline, CDR1 is SGHTA and CDR2 is FQGNSA. With V trimmed by 6 bases and J by 0 bases, 21 bases remained unmatched. DNA of the CDR3: TGTGCCAGCAGGACACCGAGGACAGGGGGCCTGCTGGGGCGCCCTAACTATGGCTACACCTTC. This sequence encodes CASRTPRTGGLLGRPNYGYTF.

The chain joins TRBV6-5 to TRBJ2-7; 9 bases align to TRBD1. The CDR3 totals 17 residues. V was clipped by 2 bases and J by 3 bases; unmatched bases: 11. From germline, CDR1 is MNHEY and CDR2 SVGAGI. CDR3 DNA sequence: TGTGCCAGCAGTTACCGAGGACCGGACAGGGGACTCTACGAGCAGTACTTC. Its protein product is CASSYRGPDRGLYEQYF.

The sample holds a few counts of this clonotype. This sequence joins TRBV7-9 and TRBJ2-7; TRBD2 aligns across 7 bases. Germline-derived CDR1 and CDR2 are SEHNR and FQNEAQ (reference sequence). V shed 1 base, J shed 0 bases, and the junction held 3 bases outside the gene matches. The length of the CDR3 is 15 residues. The CDR3 DNA follows: TGTGCCAGCAGCTTAGTCACTAGCGACTCCTACGAGCAGTACTTC. This gives the protein CASSLVTSDSYEQYF.

In its sample, this clonotype was seen a few times. CDR3 nucleotide sequence: TGTGCCAGCAGCGCGTACAGGGGGCTCGGTGAAGCTTTCTTT. Residues: CASSAYRGLGEAFF. This chain links TRBV7-9 with TRBJ1-1; 9 bases match TRBD1. This CDR3 spans 14 amino acids. V gave up 5 bases and J gave up 7 bases; unmatched junction bases: 8. CDR1 and CDR2 (germline): SEHNR, FQNEAQ (reference sequence).

This chain uses TRBV20-1 with TRBJ1-1; 8 nucleotides align to TRBD1. The germline V gene has CDR1 DFQATT and CDR2 SNEGSKA (reference sequence). The V segment lost 6 bases and the J segment 6 bases; nucleotides outside the gene matches: 9. The length of the CDR3 is 13 residues. The CDR3 DNA follows: TGCAGTGCCCAAGGACAGGGTGGACCTGAAGCTTTCTTT. Translated, it gives CSAQGQGGPEAFF.

The V and J genes are TRBV12-3 or TRBV12-4 and TRBJ2-5; tentatively, D is TRBD2 (5 bases). The CDR3 sequence is 15 residues long. Trimming removed 3 bases at V and 6 bases at J, with 17 bases between. CDR3 nucleotides: TGTGCCAGCAGTTTTTCCCCCACGGGATTACAGACCCAGTACTTC. Translation: CASSFSPTGLQTQYF.

The chain has TRBV6-6 and TRBJ2-7, with no clear D. Trimming took off 8 bases at V and 5 bases at J, with 16 bases between the two ends. The CDR3 is 13 amino acids. Germline lookup yields CDR1 MNHNY and CDR2 SVGAGI (reference sequence). In DNA form, the CDR3 reads TGTGCCAGCGGTGACATAAACTACGACGAGCAGTACTTC. Its protein is CASGDINYDEQYF.

This chain links TRBV4-2 with TRBJ2-3, with 11 nucleotides matching TRBD2. Germline V gives CDR1 LGHNA, CDR2 YNFKEQ. The CDR3 consists of 17 residues. Trimming took 0 bases from V and 4 from J; bases not matched to a gene: 6. The CDR3 region is CASSQDGLAGGADTQYF. CDR3 DNA: TGTGCCAGCAGCCAAGACGGGCTAGCGGGGGGAGCAGATACGCAGTATTTT.

This clonotype has a handful of counts. The rearrangement links TRBV6-5 to TRBJ2-3, with 11 bases identical to TRBD1. The germline CDR1 and CDR2 sequences are MNHEY and SVGAGI. The trim removed 1 base at V and 5 bases at J, leaving 2 bases unmatched. The CDR3 runs to 15 residues. CDR3 DNA sequence: TGTGCCAGCAGTTACTGGGGGACAGGGGGAGATACGCAGTATTTT. It translates to CASSYWGTGGDTQYF.

The rearrangement uses TRBV12-3 or TRBV12-4 and TRBJ1-1; perhaps TRBD1 as D (6 bases). CDR3 size: 13 residues. The germline V and J ends were trimmed by 8 bases and 2 bases, with 12 bases remaining between them. CDR3 bases: TGTGCCAGCGGGGCGGACAGTAACACTGAAGCTTTCTTT. It codes for CASGADSNTEAFF.

The genes are TRBV4-1 and TRBJ2-1, with 10 nucleotides matching TRBD2. V trimming: 1 base; J trimming: 5 bases; junction bases outside the gene matches: 11. Germline CDR1 reads MGHRA; CDR2 reads YSYEKL. CDR3 length equals 18 residues. CDR3 loop: CASSQGDQAGGRHNEQFF. The CDR3, as DNA: TGCGCCAGCAGCCAAGGAGACCAAGCGGGGGGGAGACACAATGAGCAGTTCTTC.

CDR3 protein: CASSRDRTEATYEQYF. The CDR3 DNA follows: TGTGCCAGCAGCAGGGACCGGACAGAGGCCACCTACGAGCAGTACTTC. The chain links TRBV11-3 to TRBJ2-7, with a weak D call TRBD1 (6 bases). This CDR3 comprises 16 residues. The ends were cut back, 5 bases at V and 2 bases at J, with 19 bases in the middle. Germline CDR1 and CDR2: SGHNT and YENEEA.

This chain uses TRBV3-1 with TRBJ2-1; D uncertain. Per the germline V gene, CDR1 is LGHDT and CDR2 is YNNKEL (reference sequence). Trimming shortened V by 3 bases and J by 8 bases, and 8 bases separated the two germline ends. The CDR3 is 12 residues long. CDR3 DNA sequence: TGTGCCAGCAGCCACCTAGTGGATGAGCAGTTCTTC. Its translation is CASSHLVDEQFF.